This T cell receptor (beta chain) was obtained from a study of blood T cell repertoires in COVID-19. Looking at the study overall: COVID-19 samples from acute and convalescent phases originated in the United States, Italy and Spain. Sources were T cells, B-cell-depleted T cells, or PBMCs; the material itself was cDNA or gDNA.

From germline, CDR1 is KGHDR and CDR2 SFDVKD. The CDR3 runs to 14 residues. V dropped 7 bases and J dropped 0 bases, with 9 bases sitting between them. Produced via immunoSEQ multiplex PCR; TCRdb's table is partial and in-frame only. The repertoire includes 150,000 to 200,000 clones, roughly nine tenths of them detected once, and about 1.9% sits in the top ten. The chain carries TRBV24-1 and TRBJ1-3; D not resolved. Sequencing input: peripheral blood. The sequence derives from a man between 18 and 29 years old who had recovered from COVID-19. The chain's CDR3 is CATRSFLSGNTIYF. The CDR3 region has the DNA TGTGCCACCAGGTCCTTTCTCTCTGGAAACACCATATATTTT.